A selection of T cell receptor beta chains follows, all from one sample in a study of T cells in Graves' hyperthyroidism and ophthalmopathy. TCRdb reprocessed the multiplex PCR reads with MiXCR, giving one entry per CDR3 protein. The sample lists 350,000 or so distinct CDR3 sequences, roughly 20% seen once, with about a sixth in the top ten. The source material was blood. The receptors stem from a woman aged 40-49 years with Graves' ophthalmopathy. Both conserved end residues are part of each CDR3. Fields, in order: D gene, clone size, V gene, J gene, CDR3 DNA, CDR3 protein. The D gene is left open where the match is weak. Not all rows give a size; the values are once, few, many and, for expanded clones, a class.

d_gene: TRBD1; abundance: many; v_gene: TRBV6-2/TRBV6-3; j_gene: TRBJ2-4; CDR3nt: TGTGCCAGCATCGACCCGGGACAGAGGGGCATTCAGTACTTC; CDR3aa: CASIDPGQRGIQYF
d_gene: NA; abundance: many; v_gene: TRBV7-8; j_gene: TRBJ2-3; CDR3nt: TGTGCCAGCAGCCTCGAGCGTTTTGGCAGCACAGATACGCAGTATTTT; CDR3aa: CASSLERFGSTDTQYF
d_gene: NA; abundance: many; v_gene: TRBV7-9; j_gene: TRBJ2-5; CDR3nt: TGTGCCAGCAGCCCCAGACCGCAAGAGACCCAGTACTTC; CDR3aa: CASSPRPQETQYF
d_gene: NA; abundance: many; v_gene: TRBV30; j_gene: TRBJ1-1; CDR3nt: TGTGCCCAGACGGGGATGGAGACTGAAGCTTTCTTT; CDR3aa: CAQTGMETEAFF
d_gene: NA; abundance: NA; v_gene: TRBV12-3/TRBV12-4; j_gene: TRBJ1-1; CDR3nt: TGTGCCAGCAGGACCGCGGGGGGGGGGCGCACTGAAGCTTTCTTT; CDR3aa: CASRTAGGGRTEAFF
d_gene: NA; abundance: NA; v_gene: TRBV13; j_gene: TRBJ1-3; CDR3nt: TGTGCCAGCAGCTTAGAACAAGGAGGAAACACCATATATTTT; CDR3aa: CASSLEQGGNTIYF
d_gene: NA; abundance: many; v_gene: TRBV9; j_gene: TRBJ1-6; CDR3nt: TGTGCCAGCAGAGGACACGATAATTCACCCCTCCACTTT; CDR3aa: CASRGHDNSPLHF
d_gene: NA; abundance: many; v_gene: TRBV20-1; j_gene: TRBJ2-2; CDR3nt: TGCAGTGCTTCGACGCGTAACACCGGGGAGCTGTTTTTT; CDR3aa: CSASTRNTGELFF
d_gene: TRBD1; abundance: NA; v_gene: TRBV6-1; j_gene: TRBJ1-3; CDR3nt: TGTGCCAGCAGTAAACTTCCGGGACAGGGGGCGCAGGCTGGAAACACCATATATTTT; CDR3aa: CASSKLPGQGAQAGNTIYF
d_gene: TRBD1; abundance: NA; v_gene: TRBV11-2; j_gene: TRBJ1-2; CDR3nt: TGTGCCAGCAGCGCGCCCATGGACAGGGATGGCTACACCTTC; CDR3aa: CASSAPMDRDGYTF
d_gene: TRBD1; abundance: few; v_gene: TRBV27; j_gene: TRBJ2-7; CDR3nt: TGTGCCAGCACTCGCCGGGACAGGGTTTCCTACGAGCAGTACTTC; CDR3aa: CASTRRDRVSYEQYF
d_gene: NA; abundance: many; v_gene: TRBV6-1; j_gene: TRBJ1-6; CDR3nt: TGTGCCAGCAGTGAAGTTGGGACACCAAATTCACCCCTCCACTTT; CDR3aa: CASSEVGTPNSPLHF
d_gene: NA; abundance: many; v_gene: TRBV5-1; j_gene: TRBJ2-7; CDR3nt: TGCGCCAGCAGCTTGGGGAAGGACAGCCTCGGCTACGAGCAGTACTTC; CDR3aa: CASSLGKDSLGYEQYF
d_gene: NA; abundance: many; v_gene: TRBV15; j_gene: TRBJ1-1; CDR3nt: TGTGCCACCAGCAGAGAGGGCGGTTACACTGAAGCTTTCTTT; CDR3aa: CATSREGGYTEAFF
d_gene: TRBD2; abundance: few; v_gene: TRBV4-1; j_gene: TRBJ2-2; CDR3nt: TGCGCCGGCAGCCAAGTTTTTAAGCGGGAGGGCCCCGGGGAGCTGTTTTTT; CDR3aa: CAGSQVFKREGPGELFF
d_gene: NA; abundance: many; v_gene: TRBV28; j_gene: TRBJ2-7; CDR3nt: TGTGCCAGCAGTTTGTCCCTAGTCTACGAGCAGTACTTC; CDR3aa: CASSLSLVYEQYF
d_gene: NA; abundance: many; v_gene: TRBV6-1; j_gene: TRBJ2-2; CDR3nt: TGTGCCAGCAGCCCAAGGTCCATCGGGAACACCGGGGAGCTGTTTTTT; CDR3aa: CASSPRSIGNTGELFF
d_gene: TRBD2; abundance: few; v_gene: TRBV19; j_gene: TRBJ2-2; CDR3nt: TGTGCCAGTACTCTACCGGGACTAGCGGGAGGATGGTTCGCCGGGGAGCTGTTTTTT; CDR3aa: CASTLPGLAGGWFAGELFF
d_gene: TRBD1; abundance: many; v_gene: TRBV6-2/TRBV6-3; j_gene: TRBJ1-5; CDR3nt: TGTGCCAGCAGTAACGACGGACAGGTTAGGCCGGATGGCCAGCCCCAGCATTTT; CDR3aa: CASSNDGQVRPDGQPQHF
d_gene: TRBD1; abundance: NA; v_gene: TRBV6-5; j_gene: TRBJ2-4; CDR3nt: TGTGCCAGCAGACAAGGACAGGGGGGGATTCAGTACTTC; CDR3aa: CASRQGQGGIQYF
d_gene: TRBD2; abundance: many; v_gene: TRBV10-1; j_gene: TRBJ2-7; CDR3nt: TGCGCCAGCAGTGCGGTGGGGGTCTCACCGGGACTAGCGACTGATGAGCAGTACTTC; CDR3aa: CASSAVGVSPGLATDEQYF
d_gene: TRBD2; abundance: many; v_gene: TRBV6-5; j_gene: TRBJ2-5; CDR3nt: TGTGCCAGCAGTTACTTACTAGCGAACCAAGAGACCCAGTACTTC; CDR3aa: CASSYLLANQETQYF
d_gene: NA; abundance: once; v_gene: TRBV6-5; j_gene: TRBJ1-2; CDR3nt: TGTGCCAGCAGTTACCCGGGACGATCTAACTATGGCTACACCTTC; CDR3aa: CASSYPGRSNYGYTF
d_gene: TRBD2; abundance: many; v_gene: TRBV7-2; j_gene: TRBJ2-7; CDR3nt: TGTGCCAGCAGCTTAACAGCGGGGATTACCTACGAGCAGTACTTC; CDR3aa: CASSLTAGITYEQYF
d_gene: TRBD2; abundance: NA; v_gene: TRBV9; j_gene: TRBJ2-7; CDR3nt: TGTGCCAGCAGCGTTCGGACTAGCTCTGGCGAGCAGTACTTC; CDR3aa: CASSVRTSSGEQYF
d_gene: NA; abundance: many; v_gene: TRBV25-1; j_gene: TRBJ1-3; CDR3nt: TGTGCCAGCAGTGCCCGGACAGAGGGAAACACCATATATTTT; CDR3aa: CASSARTEGNTIYF
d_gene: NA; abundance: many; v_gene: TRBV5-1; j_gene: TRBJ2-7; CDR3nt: TGCGCCAGCAGCTGGGGGTCGCTTACCAGCTCCTACGAGCAGTACTTC; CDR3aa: CASSWGSLTSSYEQYF
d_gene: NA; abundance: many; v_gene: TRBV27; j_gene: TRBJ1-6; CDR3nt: TGTGCCAGCAGTTTAAACGGACGGAGCTCCTATAATTCACCCCTCCACTTT; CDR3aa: CASSLNGRSSYNSPLHF
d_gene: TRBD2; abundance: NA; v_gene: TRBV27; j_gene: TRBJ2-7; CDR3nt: TGTGCCAGCGGGGCGGGAGGCGGTTACGAGCAGTACTTC; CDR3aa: CASGAGGGYEQYF
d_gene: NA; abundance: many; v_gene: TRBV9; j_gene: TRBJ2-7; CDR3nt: TGTGCCAGCAGCGTAGGGGACCTAAGCTCCTACGAGCAGTACTTC; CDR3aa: CASSVGDLSSYEQYF
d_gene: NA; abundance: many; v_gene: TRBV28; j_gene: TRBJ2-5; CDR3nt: TGTGCCAGCAGGGGTAGGACGGGCAAAGGGACCCAGTACTTC; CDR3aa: CASRGRTGKGTQYF
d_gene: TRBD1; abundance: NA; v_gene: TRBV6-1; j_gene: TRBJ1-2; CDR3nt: TGTGCCAGCAGCTGGGACAGGGACTACGATAACTATGGCTACACCTTC; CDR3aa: CASSWDRDYDNYGYTF
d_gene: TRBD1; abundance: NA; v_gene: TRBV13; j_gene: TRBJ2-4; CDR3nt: TGTGCCAGTGGACAGGGGTCGGCCAAAAACATTCAGTACTTC; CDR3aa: CASGQGSAKNIQYF
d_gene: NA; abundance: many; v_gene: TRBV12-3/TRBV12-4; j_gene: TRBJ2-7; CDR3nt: TGTGCCAGCAGTTTTTCGGGGAAGCGGGAGCAGTACTTC; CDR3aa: CASSFSGKREQYF
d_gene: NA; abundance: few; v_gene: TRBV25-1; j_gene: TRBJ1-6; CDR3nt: TGTGCCAGCAGGGGACGGGAGGGTAATTCACCCCTCCACTTT; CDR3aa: CASRGREGNSPLHF
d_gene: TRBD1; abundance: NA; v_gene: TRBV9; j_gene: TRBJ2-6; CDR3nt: TGTGCCAGCAGCCTACAGGGGCTCGTCCTGACTTTC; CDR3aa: CASSLQGLVLTF
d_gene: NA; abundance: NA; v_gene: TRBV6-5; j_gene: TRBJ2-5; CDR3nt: TGTGCCAGCAGTTACTCGACAGGCACTCAAGAGACCCAGTACTTC; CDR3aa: CASSYSTGTQETQYF
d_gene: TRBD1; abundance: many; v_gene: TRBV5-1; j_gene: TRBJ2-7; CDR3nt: TGCGCCAGCAGTCTTGGGACAGGTAATTACTACGAGCAGTACTTC; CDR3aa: CASSLGTGNYYEQYF
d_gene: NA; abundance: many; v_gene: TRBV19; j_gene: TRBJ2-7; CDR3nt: TGTGCCAGTAGCTGGGGAGGTAGCGGAACCTACGAGCAGTACTTC; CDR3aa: CASSWGGSGTYEQYF
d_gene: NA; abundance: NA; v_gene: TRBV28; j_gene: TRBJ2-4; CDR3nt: TGTGCCAGCAGTTTGAATGCAGCCAAAAACATTCAGTACTTC; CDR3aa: CASSLNAAKNIQYF
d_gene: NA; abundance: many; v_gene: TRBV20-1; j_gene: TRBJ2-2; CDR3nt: TGCAGTGCTAGGGACCGGGACCGCTACACCGGGGAGCTGTTTTTT; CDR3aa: CSARDRDRYTGELFF
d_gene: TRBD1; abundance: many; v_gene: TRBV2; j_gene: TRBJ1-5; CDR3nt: TGTGCCAGCAGCGGGAGAGGGGGCTCGGGTCAGCCCCAGCATTTT; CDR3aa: CASSGRGGSGQPQHF
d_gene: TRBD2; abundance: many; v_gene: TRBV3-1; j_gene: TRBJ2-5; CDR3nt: TGTGCCAGCAGCCAATTTCCGGGACTAGCGATGGAGACCCAGTACTTC; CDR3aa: CASSQFPGLAMETQYF
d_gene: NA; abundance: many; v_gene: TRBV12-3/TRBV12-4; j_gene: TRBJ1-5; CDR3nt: TGTGCCAGCAACCAAGGGGGATCAGGTCAGCCCCAGCATTTT; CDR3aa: CASNQGGSGQPQHF
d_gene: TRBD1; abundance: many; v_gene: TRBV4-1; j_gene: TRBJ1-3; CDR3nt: TGCGCCAGCAGCCAACCGGGACAGGGAGGAAACACCATATATTTT; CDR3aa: CASSQPGQGGNTIYF
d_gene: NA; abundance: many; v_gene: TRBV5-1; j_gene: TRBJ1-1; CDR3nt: TGCGCCAGCCGAGCAGCGGGGAACACTGAAGCTTTCTTT; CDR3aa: CASRAAGNTEAFF